What follows are 3 T cell receptor beta chains derived from one specimen sequenced in a study of glioma-infiltrating T cells after dendritic cell vaccination (TCRdb year 2016). Library preparation used the immunoSEQ multiplex PCR assay. The clones in this table, taken by TCRdb from immuneACCESS, are in-frame only. Not every clone is retained; where verified, under half of the shortfall comes from an unresolved V gene, and the cause of the rest is unknown. Here the sample has 70,000 to 95,000 clones; about nine tenths occur a single time. 2% to 2.5% of the sample is taken by the ten largest. This specimen's time point label, interpreted: after dendritic cell vaccination, including at tumor progression/relapse. The sample here was blood, taken after dendritic cell vaccination. These receptors originate from a human donor with glioblastoma.

This clone was counted only a few times. The V gene is TRBV10-3, the J gene TRBJ1-3; 10 bases align to TRBD1. This CDR3 is built from 14 residues. V dropped 8 bases and J dropped 4; count of bases not matched to a gene: 5. The germline gives CDR1 ENHRY, CDR2 SYGVKD. The CDR3 nucleotides are TGTGCCATCCTGGACAGGGGGATCGGAAACACCATATATTTT. This sequence encodes CAILDRGIGNTIYF.

V and J are TRBV19 and TRBJ2-7, with 8 positions matching TRBD2. With 8 bases clipped from V and 5 bases from J, the junction kept 14 bases outside the gene matches. CDR1 is LNHDA, CDR2 SQIVND, per germline (reference sequence). The CDR3 extends over 15 amino acids. This chain's CDR3 is CASSGGDLGVHEQYF. CDR3 nucleotides: TGTGCCAGTTCCGGGGGGGACCTTGGAGTCCACGAGCAGTACTTC.

V usage is TRBV5-1 and J usage is TRBJ1-6; 9 bases map to TRBD1. The CDR3 runs 15 residues. V lost 1 base, J lost 9 bases, and 5 bases stayed unmatched. Germline lookup yields CDR1 SGHRS and CDR2 YFSETQ. CDR3 in DNA: TGCGCCAGCAGCTTGTTGCGGACAGGGGTTTCACCCCTCCACTTT. Translation: CASSLLRTGVSPLHF.